Sequencing of this T cell receptor (beta chain) was carried out in a study of T cells after yellow fever vaccination. General study findings and limits: Most primary-vaccination clones recurred post-booster (roughly 96% CD4, around 86% CD8).

Germline-derived CDR1 and CDR2 are LGHNA and YSLEER. This CDR3 has 15 amino acids. V was shortened by 0 bases and J by 6 bases, with 12 bases between the two germline ends. This clonotype has just a few counts. What it recognizes is unknown. TCR cDNA was made by 5'RACE template switching, adding a universal primer site and UMIs. TCRdb passed the 5' RACE reads through MiXCR, listing each CDR3 protein once. The sample lists roughly 300,000 distinct CDR3 sequences, approximately 7% seen once, with roughly 19% in the top ten. This sequence joins TRBV4-3 and TRBJ1-5; D remains ambiguous. This TCR was sampled from a man younger than 35 who received the YFV17D yellow fever vaccine. Source: PBMCs, taken about 49 days after the first yellow fever vaccination. The DNA for the CDR3 is TGCGCCAGCAGCCAAGATATCCGGGATGGTCAGCCCCAGCATTTT. Translating it yields CASSQDIRDGQPQHF.